Included here is one T cell receptor beta chain sequence, with context. Its specificity is not known. The data stem from a study of T cell repertoires in cytomegalovirus infection. Turning to the study itself: Matching HLA type, along with CMV infection, was indicated by public TCR beta signatures.

CDR1 and CDR2 from the germline V gene are MNHNY and SVGAGI (reference sequence). This CDR3 region has 14 residues. Trimming removed 5 bases from V and 1 base from J, with 11 bases in between. Using its own MiXCR run on the reads, TCRdb lists one record per CDR3 protein. Among 450,000 to 650,000 distinct CDR3 sequences listed, 26% were seen once. Findings and limits, study-wide: Carriers of CMV and the relevant HLA type were discriminated by public TCR beta frequency.

This TCR derives from a human donor in good health (CMV status not recorded). Some clones in this sample may be carry-over from other donors' samples. The sample taken for sequencing was PBMCs. The chain links TRBV6-6 to TRBJ1-1; no definite D call. The CDR3 reads CASSPPNQNTEAFF. For the CDR3, the DNA is TGTGCCAGCAGTCCCCCAAATCAGAACACTGAAGCTTTCTTT.